These T cell receptor beta chains were read from a single sample in a study of cytomegalovirus exposure and HLA in healthy donors. Sequencing was performed with immunoSEQ multiplex PCR; in TCRdb, only in-frame clones are kept and a portion is missing. Here the sample spans around 120,000 clones, 75% to 85% being singletons. Sample: PBMCs. The receptors here all came from a female donor in good health and CMV-seropositive. Each CDR3 is given with its conserved first and last residue. D genes are given only for firm matches. Clone size appears in some rows only: once, few, many, or a class for an expanded clone.

d_call j_call v_call clone_size cdr3_aa cdr3_nt
- TRBJ2-7 TRBV10-3 once CAISGSQREQYF TGTGCCATCAGTGGCTCCCAACGGGAGCAGTACTTC
- TRBJ1-1 TRBV7-8 - CASSADSREAFF TGTGCCAGCAGCGCGGACAGCCGAGAAGCTTTCTTT
- TRBJ1-1 TRBV4-1 few CASSQEPRGLMNTEAFF TGCGCCAGCAGCCAAGAACCCAGGGGTCTCATGAACACTGAAGCTTTCTTT
TRBD1 TRBJ2-7 TRBV7-9 - CASSTGQGTYEQYF TGTGCCAGCAGCACAGGACAGGGGACCTACGAGCAGTACTTC
TRBD1 TRBJ1-2 TRBV18 once CASSGQKDMATF TGTGCCAGTTCGGGACAGAAGGACATGGCTACCTTC
- TRBJ1-1 TRBV18 once CATPLVGGGTEAFF TGTGCCACCCCTCTGGTCGGGGGGGGGACTGAAGCTTTCTTT
- TRBJ1-4 TRBV21-1 few CASSKVTTGTNEKLFF TGTGCCAGCAGCAAAGTAACGACAGGGACTAATGAAAAACTGTTTTTT
- TRBJ1-2 TRBV2 - CASSRAGTPDGYTF TGTGCCAGCAGTAGGGCCGGGACACCAGATGGCTACACCTTC
- TRBJ1-6 TRBV27 once CASSTGWVNNSPLHF TGTGCCAGCAGTACCGGGTGGGTTAATAATTCACCCCTCCACTTT
TRBD1 TRBJ2-3 TRBV7-2 once CASSPRGGRADTQYF TGTGCCAGCAGCCCTAGAGGGGGCAGGGCAGATACGCAGTATTTT
TRBD2 TRBJ2-7 TRBV4-1 - CASSQGSGGAYEQYF TGCGCCAGCAGCCAAGGTAGCGGGGGGGCCTACGAGCAGTACTTC
TRBD1 TRBJ1-2 TRBV11-1 - CASSPGQGTANYGYTF TGTGCCAGCAGCCCGGGACAGGGAACCGCTAACTATGGCTACACCTTC
TRBD2 TRBJ2-1 TRBV27 - CASSFLGGSMMNEQFF TGTGCCAGCAGTTTCCTGGGAGGGTCGATGATGAATGAGCAGTTCTTC
TRBD1 TRBJ1-2 TRBV2 - CASSLRKQGLYYGYTF TGTGCCAGCAGCCTAAGAAAACAGGGGTTGTACTATGGCTACACCTTC
TRBD2 TRBJ2-1 TRBV29-1 - CSVFGLAGGDEQFF TGCAGCGTTTTCGGACTAGCGGGGGGTGATGAGCAGTTCTTC
TRBD2 TRBJ2-3 TRBV5-8 - CASTLGLAETDTQYF TGTGCCAGCACCTTGGGACTAGCGGAGACAGATACGCAGTATTTT
- TRBJ2-5 TRBV5-4 - CASSFASETQYF TGTGCCAGCAGCTTTGCAAGCGAGACCCAGTACTTC
TRBD1 TRBJ1-2 TRBV6-5 - CASSLLPGQGDYGYTF TGTGCCAGCAGTTTACTTCCGGGACAGGGCGACTATGGCTACACCTTC
- TRBJ1-1 TRBV18 - CASSTGFNTEAFF TGTGCCAGCTCAACGGGATTTAACACTGAAGCTTTCTTT
TRBD1 TRBJ1-4 TRBV6-6 many CASSSNRDSEKLFF TGTGCCAGCAGTAGCAACAGGGACAGCGAAAAACTGTTTTTT
- TRBJ2-2 TRBV4-3 - CASSQDHRTGELFF TGCGCCAGCAGCCAAGATCACAGAACCGGGGAGCTGTTTTTT
- TRBJ1-2 TRBV30 - CAWSALGGADYGYTF TGTGCCTGGAGCGCGCTCGGGGGAGCCGACTATGGCTACACCTTC
- TRBJ2-7 TRBV5-1 - CASSAVDTAGQYF TGCGCCAGCAGCGCCGTAGACACGGCGGGGCAGTACTTC
- TRBJ1-6 TRBV2 - CASSEASQGGTPLHF TGTGCCAGCAGTGAAGCGAGCCAGGGCGGGACACCCCTCCACTTT
TRBD2 TRBJ2-3 TRBV30 - CAWSATSGGKYF TGTGCCTGGAGTGCGACTAGCGGCGGAAAGTATTTT
- TRBJ1-4 TRBV10-3 - CAIGTRSTNEKLFF TGTGCCATCGGCACCAGGTCGACTAATGAAAAACTGTTTTTT
- TRBJ1-4 TRBV10-2 - CATSGGRANEKLFF TGCGCCACCTCAGGAGGAAGGGCTAATGAAAAACTGTTTTTT
- TRBJ2-3 TRBV9 - CASSSSTSTDTQYF TGTGCCAGCAGCTCCTCGACTAGCACAGATACGCAGTATTTT